These T cell receptor beta chains were read from a single sample in a study of cytomegalovirus exposure and HLA in healthy donors. Assay used: immunoSEQ multiplex PCR; TCRdb lists only in-frame clones, some missing. The table has about 150,000 clones, over 70% seen once. The source material was PBMCs. The receptors stem from a woman in her twenties or thirties in good health and CMV-seropositive. The CDR3 runs from the conserved cysteine through the conserved F or W. Each record gives: V gene, clone size, D gene, J gene, CDR3 DNA, CDR3 protein. The D gene is left open where the match is weak. Not every row has a clone size; where given, it reads once, few, many or a size class.

TRBV7-2	.	.	TRBJ1-2	TGTGCCAGCAGCTTGCCAGGCAACTATGGCTACACCTTC	CASSLPGNYGYTF
TRBV30	.	.	TRBJ1-1	TGTGCCTGGAGTCCGTTAATGATGGGGGCGGATACTGAAGCTTTCTTT	CAWSPLMMGADTEAFF
TRBV2	few	.	TRBJ1-1	TGTGCCAGCAGCCAAGAGGGGAACACTGAAGCTTTCTTT	CASSQEGNTEAFF
TRBV27	.	TRBD1	TRBJ1-2	TGTGCCAGCAGTTTATCGACTACAGGGGGCTACGGCTACACCTTC	CASSLSTTGGYGYTF
TRBV30	.	.	TRBJ1-1	TGTGCCTGGACCCGCGAAGCCACTGAAGCTTTCTTT	CAWTREATEAFF
TRBV11-2	.	TRBD2	TRBJ2-7	TGTGCCAGCAGCTTGGGCGGGAGTAGGTACGAGCAGTACTTC	CASSLGGSRYEQYF
TRBV7-9	.	.	TRBJ1-3	TGTGCCAGCAGCACTAGCGGCGGCGGGGGGAGAGGAAACACCATATATTTT	CASSTSGGGGRGNTIYF
TRBV25-1	few	.	TRBJ1-1	TGTGCCAGCAGTGAAGGGCGGGGTTTGAACACTGAAGCTTTCTTT	CASSEGRGLNTEAFF
TRBV27	.	.	TRBJ1-3	TGTGCCAGCAGTTTATGGCAGGGAAACACCATATATTTT	CASSLWQGNTIYF
TRBV11-1	.	TRBD1	TRBJ2-5	TGTGCCAGCGGATTCTCCCAGACAGGGGCCCGGTACCAAGAGACCCAGTACTTC	CASGFSQTGARYQETQYF
TRBV11-3	.	TRBD1	TRBJ1-3	TGTGCCAGCAGCTTACAACAGGGGACTGGAAACACCATATATTTT	CASSLQQGTGNTIYF